What follows describes a single T cell receptor beta chain. The read comes to an end 3 residues before the CDR3 does, leaving the germline J gene to fill in the end. V was pared by 5 bases and J by 9 bases, with 10 bases of the junction left unmatched. The CDR3 has 14 amino acids. Per the germline V gene, CDR1 is GTSNPN and CDR2 is SVGIG (reference sequence). Sequencing was performed with immunoSEQ multiplex PCR; in TCRdb, only in-frame clones are kept and a portion is missing. This sample's table has tens of thousands of clones. This sample stems from a study of T cells in women clearing cervical HPV infection.

This chain uses TRBV30 with TRBJ2-1, with 10 bases aligning to TRBD2. Sequenced sample: blood buffy coat. The TCR originated in a woman aged 18 to 69 with a cervical HPV16 infection that either progressed to CIN3+ or cleared (not recorded which). The CDR3 here is CAWETSGLAIEQFF. CDR3 DNA, as far as it was read: TGTGCCTGGGAGACATCGGGACTAGCGATTGAG.